This TCR beta chain was recorded in a study of blood T cell repertoires in COVID-19. Across the whole study: Nucleic acid was either cDNA or gDNA, and it came from T cells, B-cell-depleted T cells, or PBMCs.

Assay used: immunoSEQ multiplex PCR; TCRdb lists only in-frame clones, some missing. The data contain under 200,000 clones, 75% to 85% of them singletons. Germline CDR1 SGHTS, CDR2 YDEGEE. J gave up 8 bases and V 4 bases, and 12 bases lay outside the gene matches. The CDR3 length is 15 residues. The TCR comes from a human donor in a cohort sampled during active COVID-19. The V call is TRBV5-8, the J call TRBJ1-2; TRBD1 matches at 9 bases. The sequencing sample was made of peripheral blood. CDR3 region: CASSGGTGSSRGYTF. CDR3 coding DNA: TGTGCCAGCAGCGGGGGGACAGGGAGTTCCCGGGGCTACACCTTC.